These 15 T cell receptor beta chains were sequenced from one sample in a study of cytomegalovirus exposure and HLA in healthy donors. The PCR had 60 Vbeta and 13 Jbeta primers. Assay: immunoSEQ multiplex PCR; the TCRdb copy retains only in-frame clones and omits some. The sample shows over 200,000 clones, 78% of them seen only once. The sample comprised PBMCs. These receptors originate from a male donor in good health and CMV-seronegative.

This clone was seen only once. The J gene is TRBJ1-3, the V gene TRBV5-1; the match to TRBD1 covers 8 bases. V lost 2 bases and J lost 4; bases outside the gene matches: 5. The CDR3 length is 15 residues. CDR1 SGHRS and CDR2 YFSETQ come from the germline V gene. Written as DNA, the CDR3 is TGCGCCAGCAGCTTTAACGACAGGGGAGGAAACACCATATATTTT. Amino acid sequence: CASSFNDRGGNTIYF.

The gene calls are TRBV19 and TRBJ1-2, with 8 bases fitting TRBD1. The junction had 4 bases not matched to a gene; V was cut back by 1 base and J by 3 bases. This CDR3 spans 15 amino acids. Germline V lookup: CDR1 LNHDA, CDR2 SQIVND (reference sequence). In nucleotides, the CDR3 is TGTGCCAGTAGTATAGTTACAGGGGGAGACTATGGCTACACCTTC. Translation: CASSIVTGGDYGYTF.

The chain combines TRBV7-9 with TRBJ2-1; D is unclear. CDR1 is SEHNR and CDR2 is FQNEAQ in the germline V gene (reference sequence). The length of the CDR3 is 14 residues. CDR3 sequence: CSLSSRSSYNEQFF. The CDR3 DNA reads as TGTTCCCTATCTAGTAGGAGCTCCTACAATGAGCAGTTCTTC.

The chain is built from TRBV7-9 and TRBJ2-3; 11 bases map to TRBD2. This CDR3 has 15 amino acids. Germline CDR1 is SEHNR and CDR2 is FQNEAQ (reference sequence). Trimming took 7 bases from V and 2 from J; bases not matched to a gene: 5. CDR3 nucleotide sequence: TGTGCCAGCACCCTACTAGCGGGGGTCACAGATACGCAGTATTTT. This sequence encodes CASTLLAGVTDTQYF.

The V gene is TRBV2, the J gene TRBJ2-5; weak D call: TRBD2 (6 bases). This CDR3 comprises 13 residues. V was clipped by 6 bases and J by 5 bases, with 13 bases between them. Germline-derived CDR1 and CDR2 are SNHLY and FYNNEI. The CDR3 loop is CASRRDLGETQYF. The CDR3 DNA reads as TGTGCCAGCAGACGGGACTTGGGGGAGACCCAGTACTTC. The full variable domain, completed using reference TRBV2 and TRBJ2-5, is EPEVTQTPSHQVTQMGQEVILRCVPISNHLYFYWYRQILGQKVEFLVSFYNNEISEKSEIFDDQFSVERPDGSNFTLKIRSTKLEDSAMYFCASRRDLGETQYFGPGTRLLVL.

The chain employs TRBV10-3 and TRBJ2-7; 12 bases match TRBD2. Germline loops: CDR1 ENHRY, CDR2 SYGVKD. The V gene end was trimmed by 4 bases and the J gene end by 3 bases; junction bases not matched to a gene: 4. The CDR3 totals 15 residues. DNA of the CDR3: TGTGCCATCAGTGCCCTGACTAGCGGGAGCTACGAGCAGTACTTC. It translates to CAISALTSGSYEQYF.

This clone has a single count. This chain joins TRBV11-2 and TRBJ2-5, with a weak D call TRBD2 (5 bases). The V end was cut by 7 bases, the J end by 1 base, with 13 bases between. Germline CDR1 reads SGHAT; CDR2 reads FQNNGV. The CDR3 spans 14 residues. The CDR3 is CASNRVRAQETQYF. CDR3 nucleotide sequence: TGTGCCAGCAACCGGGTGAGGGCCCAAGAGACCCAGTACTTC.

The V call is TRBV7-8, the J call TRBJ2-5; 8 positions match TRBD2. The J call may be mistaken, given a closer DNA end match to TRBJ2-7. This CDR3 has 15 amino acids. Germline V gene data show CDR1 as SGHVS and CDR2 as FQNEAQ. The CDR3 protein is CASSPEAGASYEQYF. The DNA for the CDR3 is TGTGCCAGCAGCCCCGAAGCGGGAGCTAGTTACGAGCAGTACTTC.

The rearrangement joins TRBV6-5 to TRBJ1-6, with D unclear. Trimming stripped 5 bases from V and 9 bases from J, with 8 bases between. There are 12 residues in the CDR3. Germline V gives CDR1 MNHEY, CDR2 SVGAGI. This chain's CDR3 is CASSNIGSPLHF. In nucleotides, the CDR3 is TGTGCCAGCAGTAACATTGGTTCACCCCTCCACTTT.

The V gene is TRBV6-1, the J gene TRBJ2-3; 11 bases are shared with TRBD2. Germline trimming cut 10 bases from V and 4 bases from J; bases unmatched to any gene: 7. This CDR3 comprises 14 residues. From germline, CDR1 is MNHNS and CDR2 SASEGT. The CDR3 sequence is CATIAGGPPDTQYF. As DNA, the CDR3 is TGTGCCACTATAGCGGGAGGGCCCCCAGATACGCAGTATTTT.

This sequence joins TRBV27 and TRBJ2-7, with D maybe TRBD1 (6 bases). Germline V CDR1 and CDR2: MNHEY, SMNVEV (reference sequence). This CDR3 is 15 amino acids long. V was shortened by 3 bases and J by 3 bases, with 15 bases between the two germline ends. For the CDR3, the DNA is TGTGCCAGCAGTTTTGGGGGCGGCCCGATCTACGAGCAGTACTTC. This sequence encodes CASSFGGGPIYEQYF.

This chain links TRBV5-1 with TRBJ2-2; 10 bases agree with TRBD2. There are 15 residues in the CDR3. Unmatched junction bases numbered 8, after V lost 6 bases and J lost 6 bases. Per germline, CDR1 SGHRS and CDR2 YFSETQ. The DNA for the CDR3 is TGCGCCAGCACCCAAGCGGGAGGGCCATCCGGGGAGCTGTTTTTT. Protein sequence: CASTQAGGPSGELFF.

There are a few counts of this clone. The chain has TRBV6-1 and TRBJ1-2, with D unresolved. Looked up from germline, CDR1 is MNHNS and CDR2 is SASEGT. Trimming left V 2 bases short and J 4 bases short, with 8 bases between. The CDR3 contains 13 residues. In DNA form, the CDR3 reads TGTGCCAGCAGTGAAACGGGTTTCTATGGCTACACCTTC. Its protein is CASSETGFYGYTF.

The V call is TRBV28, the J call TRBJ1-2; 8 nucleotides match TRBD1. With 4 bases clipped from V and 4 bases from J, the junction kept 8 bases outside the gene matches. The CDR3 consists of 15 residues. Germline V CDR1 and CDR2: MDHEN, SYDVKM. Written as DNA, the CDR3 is TGTGCCAGCAGTTACTCAGGGGGCACGGGCTATGGCTACACCTTC. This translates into CASSYSGGTGYGYTF.

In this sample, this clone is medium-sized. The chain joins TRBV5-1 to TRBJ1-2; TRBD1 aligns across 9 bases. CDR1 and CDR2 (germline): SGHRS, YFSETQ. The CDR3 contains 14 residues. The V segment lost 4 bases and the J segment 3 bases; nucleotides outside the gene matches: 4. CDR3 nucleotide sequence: TGCGCCAGCAGCACTACAGGGGGCGACTATGGCTACACCTTC. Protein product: CASSTTGGDYGYTF.